This TCR beta chain was sequenced during a study of somatic mutations in cytotoxic T cells in rheumatoid arthritis listed by TCRdb under 2017. Notes on the research overall: Sorted V beta1+ cells also underwent TCRB sequencing, and some V beta antibody-stained T-cell populations were flow-sorted at nearly 100% purity on a FACSAria II or Sony SH800. The study asked whether expanded CD8+ T-cell clones in newly diagnosed, untreated rheumatoid arthritis carry somatic mutations, and used TCRB deep sequencing to characterize clonality. TCRB deep sequencing was performed for roughly 66 rheumatoid arthritis patients and roughly 20 healthy controls. Median age was essentially the same in the patient group and the control group.

TCRB CDR3 sequencing used the immunoSEQ assay on genomic DNA. The original pipeline was this. Analyses were restricted to productive TCRB rearrangements. Defining a clone by its unique TCRB CDR3 sequence, the study calculated clonality as a productive clonality index derived from Shannon entropy. Repertoire overlap for a pair of samples was computed from each clone's template counts relative to total templates per sample. V-gene usage from TCRB sequencing and V-gene usage measured by flow cytometry were correlated (Spearman r of 0.61). Here the immuneACCESS table is served through TCRdb, limited to in-frame sequences with V and J called. Missing clones are a known gap in these copies; in checked studies unresolved V genes cover under half, and the rest lacks a known reason. The V and J calls and the clone size are those of that table, but D and trimming were determined from the DNA. This sample is represented by 23,000 or so clones; under 75% of them were singletons. Of the sample, approximately 9.9% is held by the ten largest clones.

V is pared back by 6 bases and J by 1 base, with 11 bases lying between the germline termini. CDR1 and CDR2 are read off the germline V gene (reference sequence) as MNHEY and SMNVEV. Its CDR3 holds 14 amino acids, cysteine through phenylalanine. The read is trimmed to its CDR3 DNA, 42 bases read in frame from base 1. The research as a whole found: The largest CD8+ clone made up more than 20% of CD8+ cells in about an eighth of the roughly 60 patients, and blood and synovial fluid shared several identical CD8+ TCRB sequences. Healthy controls showed no age-related increase in CD8+ clonality, whereas patients did (Spearman r ~ 0.49). CD8+ T-cell clonality did not differ significantly between rheumatoid arthritis patients and age-matched healthy controls. The slight TRBV07 underrepresentation in patients was not adjusted for multiple comparisons. The expanded CD8+ clones had unknown antigen targets, and not appearing in virus-specific databases did not rule out that they were virus-specific.

About this clone: Its antigen is unknown. Per-base qualities were not stored, and no clone one base away is much larger.

The 15 to 20 healthy controls were blood donors whose buffy coats were used; they had a median age of approximately 58 years (range about 21-75), and 45% to 70% were female. On an AutoMACS, CD4+ and CD8+ cells were isolated via positive magnetic bead selection, and their purity was verified by flow cytometry. Peripheral blood mononuclear cells were isolated by Ficoll-Paque PLUS density gradient separation. DNA from CD4-enriched, CD8-enriched or PBMC samples was extracted using Nucleospin Tissue or Tissue XS kits and then quantified on a Qubit 2.0 fluorometer. Source material: CD8+ T cells sorted from blood. The TCR comes from a woman under 30 in good health. Recombination joined TRBV27 with TRBJ2-3, with no reliable assignment of the D segment. The nucleotide sequence is given as TGTGCCAGCAGCCTAAACGGCGGCACAGATACGCAGTATTTT. This codes for CASSLNGGTDTQYF.